The 24 T cell receptor beta chains listed next were all sequenced from one sample in a study of OX40 agonist ivuxolimab in advanced cancers. TCRdb keeps only in-frame clones here, not all; method: immunoSEQ multiplex PCR. The sample includes about 100,000 clones, about nine tenths of them seen just once. The sample here was CD4+ or CD8+ T cells sorted from blood, taken in a trial of the OX40 agonist ivuxolimab. These receptors were taken from an adult with an advanced solid tumor such as melanoma, head and neck, liver or kidney cancer.

This chain connects TRBV6-4 to TRBJ2-1, with TRBD2 identical over 8 bases. V dropped 4 bases and J dropped 4; count of bases not matched to a gene: 6. Germline CDR1 MRHNA, CDR2 SNTAGT. The CDR3 totals 15 residues. The CDR3 DNA is TGTGCCAGCAGTGTAACTAGCGGCTCGTACAATGAGCAGTTCTTC. Translation gives CASSVTSGSYNEQFF.

The V and J genes are TRBV18 and TRBJ2-7; a weak D match, TRBD1 (6 bases). This CDR3 contains 16 residues. Germline V gives CDR1 KGHSH, CDR2 LQKENI. Trimming took off 5 bases at V and 7 bases at J, with 24 bases between the two ends. The CDR3: CASSDSSGTQGDEQYF. CDR3 nucleotides: TGTGCCAGCTCAGACTCCTCAGGGACACAGGGCGATGAGCAGTACTTC.

The chain is built from TRBV28 and TRBJ1-1; 7 bases agree with TRBD1. The CDR3 is made up of 15 amino acids. V was pared by 2 bases and J by 0 bases, with 3 bases of the junction left unmatched. CDR1 is MDHEN, CDR2 SYDVKM, per germline. CDR3 residues: CASSLRGRVNTEAFF. CDR3 DNA: TGTGCCAGCAGTTTAAGGGGGCGAGTGAACACTGAAGCTTTCTTT. Filled out from reference TRBV28 and TRBJ1-1, the complete variable domain reads DVKVTQSSRYLVKRTGEKVFLECVQDMDHENMFWYRQDPGLGLRLIYFSYDVKMKEKGDIPEGYSVSREKKERFSLILESASTNQTSMYLCASSLRGRVNTEAFFGQGTRLTVV.

The chain's CDR3 is CASRRRGETQYF. The CDR3 nucleotides are TGTGCCAGCAGAAGACGGGGGGAGACCCAGTACTTC. The gene calls are TRBV2 and TRBJ2-5, with D perhaps matching TRBD2 (6 bases). CDR1 is SNHLY and CDR2 is FYNNEI in the germline V gene. The CDR3 extends over 12 amino acids. V lost 6 bases, J lost 5 bases, and 10 bases lay in between.

The chain joins TRBV5-4 to TRBJ2-7; no clear D. Germline assignment: CDR1 SGHNT and CDR2 YYREEE (reference sequence). Trimming pared 1 base from V and 5 bases from J, leaving 16 bases between. The CDR3 sequence is 15 residues long. The CDR3 DNA is TGTGCCAGCAGCTTGAGTGGGAACCCCCTGGACGAGCAGTACTTC. Protein sequence: CASSLSGNPLDEQYF.

The chain recombines TRBV5-4 with TRBJ2-7; 8 nucleotides line up with TRBD2. Germline V gene data show CDR1 as SGHNT and CDR2 as YYREEE (reference sequence). Losses at the gene ends were 4 bases for V and 9 bases for J; bases not matched to a gene: 9. This CDR3 is built from 13 residues. CDR3 sequence: CASSLAGGGSQYF. CDR3 bases: TGTGCCAGCAGCCTGGCGGGGGGTGGTTCGCAGTACTTC.

The chain carries TRBV28 and TRBJ2-5; D is perhaps TRBD2 (5 bases). TRBJ2-7 matches the DNA end more closely, so the J call is doubtful. CDR1 and CDR2 from the germline V gene are MDHEN and SYDVKM. The CDR3 loop spans 13 amino acids. DNA of the CDR3: TGTGCCAGCGCCCCTACTAGTCCCTACGAGCAGTACTTC. The encoded protein is CASAPTSPYEQYF.

The rearrangement links TRBV6-6 to TRBJ2-3; 7 positions match TRBD2. Germline CDR1 MNHNY, CDR2 SVGAGI (reference sequence). This CDR3 contains 14 residues. V trimming: 10 bases; J trimming: 0 bases; junction bases outside the gene matches: 7. The chain's CDR3 is CATRAGLSTDTQYF. The DNA for the CDR3 is TGTGCCACTAGAGCGGGGCTTAGCACAGATACGCAGTATTTT.

The J gene is TRBJ2-5, the V gene TRBV29-1; tentatively, D is TRBD1 (7 bases). Per germline, CDR1 SQVTM and CDR2 ANQGSEA. Trimming stripped 7 bases from V and 2 bases from J, with 23 bases between. The CDR3 is 16 amino acids. CDR3 sequence: CSARRGSGTVQETQYF. The CDR3 DNA follows: TGCAGCGCCCGTCGGGGGTCAGGGACAGTACAAGAGACCCAGTACTTC.

The V gene is TRBV5-1, the J gene TRBJ2-7; 9 bases are a match to TRBD2. Germline assignment: CDR1 SGHRS and CDR2 YFSETQ. The junction had 5 bases not matched to a gene; V was cut back by 0 bases and J by 4 bases. The CDR3 is 15 amino acids. DNA for the CDR3: TGCGCCAGCAGCTTGGAACTTAGCGGGAGTTACGAGCAGTACTTC. It translates to CASSLELSGSYEQYF. Full variable domain (outside the CDR3, taken from reference TRBV5-1 and TRBJ2-7): KAGVTQTPRYLIKTRGQQVTLSCSPISGHRSVSWYQQTPGQGLQFLFEYFSETQRNKGNFPGRFSGRQFSNSRSEMNVSTLELGDSALYLCASSLELSGSYEQYFGPGTRLTVT.

This chain connects TRBV5-1 to TRBJ2-5; D uncertain. The CDR3 consists of 13 residues. Looked up from germline, CDR1 is SGHRS and CDR2 is YFSETQ. Trimming stripped 1 base from V and 3 bases from J, with 7 bases between. CDR3 region: CASSLSGEETQYF. The DNA for the CDR3 is TGCGCCAGCAGCTTGTCAGGAGAAGAGACCCAGTACTTC.

V gene TRBV7-3 combines with J gene TRBJ2-1; 8 positions agree with TRBD2. CDR3 length equals 16 residues. Per the germline V gene, CDR1 is SGHTA and CDR2 is FQGTGA. V dropped 2 bases and J dropped 4; count of bases not matched to a gene: 7. CDR3 residues: CASSLAPGLGYNEQFF. DNA of the CDR3: TGTGCCAGCAGCTTAGCCCCGGGACTAGGGTACAATGAGCAGTTCTTC.

The genes are TRBV5-5 and TRBJ2-7; 7 nucleotides align to TRBD1. V lost 4 bases and J lost 0; bases outside the gene matches: 4. The CDR3 has 14 amino acids. Germline values: CDR1 SGHKS, CDR2 YYEKEE (reference sequence). CDR3 nucleotides: TGTGCCAGCAGCGTACAGGGGAGCTCCTACGAGCAGTACTTC. This translates into CASSVQGSSYEQYF.

The chain is built from TRBV29-1 and TRBJ1-5; D gene unclear. CDR1 is SQVTM, CDR2 ANQGSEA, per germline. The V and J ends lost 7 bases and 4 bases respectively, with 14 bases between them. This CDR3 region has 13 residues. The DNA of the CDR3 is TGCAGCGCCGGAGAATCAGTTAATCAGCCCCAGCATTTT. Translated: CSAGESVNQPQHF.

V is TRBV6-1 and J is TRBJ2-3; TRBD2 agrees at 8 bases. Germline lookup yields CDR1 MNHNS and CDR2 SASEGT. Trimming at V came to 7 bases and at J to 2 bases, leaving 5 bases not matched to a gene. CDR3 length: 14 residues. CDR3 bases: TGTGCCAGCACCCTAGCGGGCTCCACAGATACGCAGTATTTT. It yields the protein CASTLAGSTDTQYF.

The gene calls are TRBV28 and TRBJ1-2; TRBD1 matches 7 bases. Trimming at V came to 6 bases and at J to 5 bases, leaving 9 bases not matched to a gene. CDR1 is MDHEN, CDR2 SYDVKM, per germline. The CDR3 has 14 amino acids. CDR3 in DNA: TGTGCCAGCAGCTGGACAGGTTTTAGGTATGGCTACACCTTC. This codes for CASSWTGFRYGYTF.

The V call is TRBV7-2, the J call TRBJ2-2; D remains ambiguous. Trimming took off 1 base at V and 1 base at J, with 10 bases between the two ends. CDR1 SGHTA and CDR2 FQGNSA come from the germline V gene. CDR3 size: 16 residues. The chain's CDR3 is CASSLEGRLNTGELFF. The CDR3 region has the DNA TGTGCCAGCAGCTTAGAGGGTAGGCTGAACACCGGGGAGCTGTTTTTT. The full variable domain, in which reference TRBV7-2 and TRBJ2-2 provide the parts outside the CDR3, is GAGVSQSPSNKVTEKGKDVELRCDPISGHTALYWYRQSLGQGLEFLIYFQGNSAPDKSGLPSDRFSAERTGGSVSTLTIQRTQQEDSAVYLCASSLEGRLNTGELFFGEGSRLTVL.

As regards this clone: Mismatch with germline at one junction end may stem from a read error. V gene TRBV7-9 combines with J gene TRBJ2-3; the D gene is possibly TRBD2 (6 bases). The CDR3 has 14 amino acids. Germline CDR1 SEHNR, CDR2 FQNEAQ (reference sequence). CDR3 residues: CASSLAQSTDTQYF. CDR3 coding DNA: TGTGCCAGCAGCCTAGCGCAGAGCACAGATACGCAGTATTTT.

CDR3 sequence: CASSSGVLVKLFF. The CDR3 bases are TGTGCCAGCAGCTCAGGGGTTCTGGTAAAACTGTTTTTT. This rearrangement joins TRBV11-2 to TRBJ1-4, with D possibly matching TRBD1 (6 bases). The CDR3 contains 13 residues. V was clipped by 4 bases and J by 10 bases, with 13 bases between them. In germline, CDR1 is SGHAT, CDR2 FQNNGV.

In this sample, this clone turned up a few times. V gene TRBV28 combines with J gene TRBJ2-5; D is possibly TRBD1 (5 bases). The V gene's germline CDR1 is MDHEN and CDR2 SYDVKM. The CDR3 extends over 12 amino acids. V was trimmed by 8 bases and J by 2 bases, leaving 9 bases between them. The CDR3 sequence: CASGHLQETQYF. CDR3 coding DNA: TGTGCCAGCGGACATTTACAAGAGACCCAGTACTTC.

This chain links TRBV7-2 with TRBJ2-5; either TRBD1 or TRBD2 may fit D (5 bases each). V lost 5 bases to trimming and J lost 5 bases, with 18 bases between them. The CDR3 runs to 15 residues. Per the germline V gene, CDR1 is SGHTA and CDR2 is FQGNSA. The CDR3 coding sequence is TGTGCCAGCAGCACCGTTTGGGGGTCGTCGGAGACCCAGTACTTC. Its translation: CASSTVWGSSETQYF.

The chain employs TRBV7-2 and TRBJ2-7, with TRBD1 matching 8 bases. Germline CDR1 SGHTA, CDR2 FQGNSA. The CDR3 covers 15 residues. Trimming cost V 3 bases and J 2 bases; bases outside gene matches: 6. This CDR3 reads CASSFEYRGAYEQYF. The CDR3 DNA reads TGTGCCAGCAGCTTTGAGTACAGGGGGGCCTACGAGCAGTACTTC.

The chain has TRBV27 and TRBJ1-2; D unresolved. The germline gives CDR1 MNHEY, CDR2 SMNVEV (reference sequence). The CDR3 has 13 amino acids. V was shortened by 5 bases and J by 4 bases, with 11 bases between the two germline ends. CDR3: CASSTGPFYGYTF. The CDR3 region has the DNA TGTGCCAGCAGTACCGGACCGTTCTATGGCTACACCTTC.

This sequence joins TRBV18 and TRBJ1-4, with D possibly matching TRBD1 (5 bases). The CDR3 contains 13 residues. V lost 2 bases, J lost 8 bases, and 9 bases lay in between. Per the germline V gene, CDR1 is KGHSH and CDR2 is LQKENI. In DNA, the CDR3 is TGTGCCAGCTCACCATCAAGGACAGAAAAACTGTTTTTT. Amino acid sequence: CASSPSRTEKLFF.